This entry lists 25 T cell receptor beta chains sequenced from one sample in a study of T-cell memory formation after mild COVID-19. MiXCR, applied by TCRdb to the 5' RACE reads, yields one record per CDR3 protein. Found here are some 130,000 distinct CDR3 sequences, about 16% of them singletons; the top ten hold around 13%. Sequencing was done on a sample of PBMCs or a T cell subset sorted from them (not recorded which). The receptors were sampled from an adult woman who had mild COVID-19 (a few samples of this study predate the infection). Cell type and time point are not known.

The genes are TRBV7-9 and TRBJ2-7; D is perhaps TRBD1 (5 bases). The V end was cut by 6 bases, the J end by 7 bases, with 13 bases between. The CDR3 spans 12 residues. Germline loops: CDR1 SEHNR, CDR2 FQNEAQ (reference sequence). The CDR3: CASRFLGQEQYF. The CDR3 DNA reads as TGTGCCAGCAGATTCTTGGGGCAAGAGCAGTACTTC.

This chain joins TRBV6-2 or TRBV6-3 and TRBJ2-1; D is possibly TRBD1 (5 bases). Trimming took off 2 bases at V and 9 bases at J, with 17 bases between the two ends. The CDR3 totals 15 residues. Germline assignment: CDR1 MNHEY and CDR2 SVGEGT. The CDR3: CASSYLRGTVGEQFF. CDR3 in DNA: TGTGCCAGCAGTTACCTTAGGGGAACGGTCGGTGAGCAGTTCTTC.

The V and J genes are TRBV24-1 and TRBJ2-3; tentatively, D is TRBD2 (5 bases). The CDR3 length is 11 residues. Between the trimmed V and J ends, which lost 9 bases and 11 bases, there was a span of 14 bases. The germline V gene has CDR1 KGHDR and CDR2 SFDVKD. The CDR3 here is CATGRGRGQYF. The CDR3 nucleotides are TGTGCCACCGGCCGGGGTCGGGGGCAGTATTTT.

The gene calls are TRBV19 and TRBJ2-4; 10 bases are shared with TRBD2. The CDR3 runs to 14 residues. CDR1 and CDR2 from the germline V gene are LNHDA and SQIVND (reference sequence). V lost 4 bases to trimming and J lost 9 bases; unmatched junction nucleotides: 6. The CDR3 DNA is TGTGCCAGTAGTACCAGCGGGGGGGCCTCCATTCAGTACTTC. Residues: CASSTSGGASIQYF.

Here the CDR3 DNA reads TGTGCCTGGACCGAGGGTACAGGGGTAGGCGAGCAGTACTTC. Translation: CAWTEGTGVGEQYF. J is TRBJ2-7 and V is TRBV30, with 7 bases fitting TRBD1. CDR3 length: 14 residues. Germline loops: CDR1 GTSNPN, CDR2 SVGIG (reference sequence). Trimming took 4 bases from V and 6 from J; bases not matched to a gene: 12.

CDR3 amino acids: CASSRDQETQYF. CDR3 DNA: TGTGCCAGCAGCCGGGACCAAGAGACCCAGTACTTC. The J gene is TRBJ2-5, the V gene TRBV7-9; D remains ambiguous. The CDR3 is 12 amino acids. V shed 5 bases and J shed 0 bases, with 4 bases lying between them. CDR1 and CDR2 from the germline V gene are SEHNR and FQNEAQ (reference sequence). The complete variable domain, with remaining parts taken from reference TRBV7-9 and TRBJ2-5, reads DTGVSQNPRHKITKRGQNVTFRCDPISEHNRLYWYRQTLGQGPEFLTYFQNEAQLEKSRLLSDRFSAERPKGSFSTLEIQRTEQGDSAMYLCASSRDQETQYFGPGTRLLVL.

This clonotype was found many times. The gene calls are TRBV4-2 and TRBJ2-7, with D maybe TRBD2 (6 bases). This CDR3 region has 15 residues. V lost 7 bases, J lost 0 bases, and 16 bases lay in between. Germline values: CDR1 LGHNA, CDR2 YNFKEQ. This CDR3 is CASTRGTASSYEQYF. As DNA, the CDR3 is TGTGCCAGCACCCGGGGGACTGCGAGCTCCTACGAGCAGTACTTC.

The chain joins TRBV2 to TRBJ2-2; possibly TRBD1 for D (5 bases). The germline gives CDR1 SNHLY, CDR2 FYNNEI. The V gene lost 5 bases and the J gene lost 9 bases, with 13 bases spanning the gap. CDR3 length equals 13 residues. The CDR3 spells CASSIDSFRELFF. CDR3 nucleotide sequence: TGTGCCAGCAGTATTGACAGTTTTAGGGAGCTGTTTTTT.

The chain joins TRBV6-5 to TRBJ2-5; D remains unclear. The germline V and J ends were trimmed by 4 bases and 2 bases, with 14 bases remaining between them. Per germline, CDR1 MNHEY and CDR2 SVGAGI. CDR3 size: 15 residues. The CDR3 DNA reads TGTGCCAGCAGTTGGGTTTATGGTATTCAAGAGACCCAGTACTTC. The encoded protein is CASSWVYGIQETQYF.

This clonotype was seen a handful of times. The DNA of the CDR3 is TGTGCCAGCAGCCTCCGGACTCCGGTCGGGGAGACCCAGTACTTC. It specifies CASSLRTPVGETQYF. The gene calls are TRBV3-1 and TRBJ2-5; TRBD2 might be the D (5 bases). Trimming removed 4 bases from V and 5 bases from J, with 17 bases in between. Germline CDR1 reads LGHDT; CDR2 reads YNNKEL (reference sequence). The CDR3 is made up of 15 amino acids.

This clonotype was found a few times. This rearrangement joins TRBV11-2 to TRBJ2-2; unclear D gene. The CDR3 runs 14 residues. Germline V gene data show CDR1 as SGHAT and CDR2 as FQNNGV. Trimming shortened V by 6 bases and J by 2 bases, and 10 bases separated the two germline ends. The CDR3 region is CASRPTQNTGELFF. In DNA, the CDR3 is TGTGCCAGCAGGCCAACCCAAAACACCGGGGAGCTGTTTTTT.

The rearrangement links TRBV2 to TRBJ2-7; a weak D match, TRBD1 (6 bases). V lost 1 base and J lost 4, with 8 bases in between. Germline CDR1 reads SNHLY; CDR2 reads FYNNEI. The CDR3 has 13 amino acids. This CDR3 is CASSEDREYEQYF. CDR3 coding DNA: TGTGCCAGCAGTGAAGACAGGGAATACGAGCAGTACTTC.

This clonotype was seen a few times. J is TRBJ1-2 and V is TRBV4-2, with 8 nucleotides matching TRBD1. The trim removed 4 bases at V and 7 bases at J, leaving 14 bases unmatched. The CDR3 spans 16 residues. Per germline, CDR1 LGHNA and CDR2 YNFKEQ. The CDR3 is CASSPARTGQESGYTF. CDR3 in DNA: TGTGCCAGCAGCCCAGCCCGAACGGGACAGGAGTCTGGCTACACCTTC.

This clonotype was picked up a small number of times. This rearrangement joins TRBV7-8 to TRBJ2-7; possible D gene TRBD1, 6 bases. CDR3 size: 15 residues. CDR1 SGHVS and CDR2 FQNEAQ come from the germline V gene. The V and J ends lost 5 bases and 0 bases respectively, with 14 bases between them. As DNA, the CDR3 is TGTGCCAGCAGCATAACCCCGACAGGCTCCTACGAGCAGTACTTC. Protein sequence: CASSITPTGSYEQYF.

This clonotype has more than one count but fewer than ten. The V and J genes are TRBV14 and TRBJ2-2; D may be TRBD1 (6 bases). CDR3 length equals 14 residues. The germline V gene has CDR1 SGHDN and CDR2 FVKESK. V gave up 0 bases and J gave up 9 bases, with 11 bases separating them. CDR3 protein: CASSQDPGQRELFF. Written as DNA, the CDR3 is TGTGCCAGCAGCCAAGATCCAGGACAGAGGGAGCTGTTTTTT.

The CDR3 here is CATSDLGGQYF. For the CDR3, the DNA is TGTGCCACCAGTGACCTAGGTGGGCAGTACTTC. This sequence joins TRBV24-1 and TRBJ2-7, with D unresolved. In germline, CDR1 is KGHDR, CDR2 SFDVKD. The CDR3 consists of 11 residues. V was cut by 4 bases and J by 9 bases, with 9 bases left in between.

This clonotype was counted only a few times. V and J are TRBV25-1 and TRBJ2-5; D perhaps matches TRBD1 (5 bases). The CDR3 consists of 14 residues. With 5 bases removed from V and 1 base from J, the gap between germline ends came to 11 bases. Germline CDR1 and CDR2: MGHDK and SYGVNS. The DNA of the CDR3 is TGTGCCAGCAGTCGCGCAGGGCCCCAAGAGACCCAGTACTTC. Residues: CASSRAGPQETQYF. Full variable domain (missing parts from reference TRBV25-1 and TRBJ2-5): EADIYQTPRYLVIGTGKKITLECSQTMGHDKMYWYQQDPGMELHLIHYSYGVNSTEKGDLSSESTVSRIRTEHFPLTLESARPSHTSQYLCASSRAGPQETQYFGPGTRLLVL.

This sequence joins TRBV4-2 and TRBJ1-1; tentative D call: TRBD1 (6 bases). Germline V gene sequence: CDR1 LGHNA, CDR2 YNFKEQ. V lost 4 bases, J lost 1 base, and 16 bases lay in between. The length of the CDR3 is 16 residues. The CDR3 spells CASSPGDQGKNTEAFF. In nucleotides, the CDR3 is TGTGCCAGCAGCCCGGGGGATCAGGGGAAGAACACTGAAGCTTTCTTT.

This clonotype was observed at least ten times. V and J are TRBV7-9 and TRBJ2-1; TRBD1 is a possible D gene (7 bases). Per germline, CDR1 SEHNR and CDR2 FQNEAQ (reference sequence). Trimming shortened V by 3 bases and J by 8 bases, and 20 bases separated the two germline ends. The CDR3 has 16 residues. CDR3 nucleotides: TGTGCCAGCAGCTTTGGGAGGACAGGTTCGAGGGATGAGCAGTTCTTC. This sequence encodes CASSFGRTGSRDEQFF.

V usage is TRBV12-3 or TRBV12-4 and J usage is TRBJ2-6; tentative D call: TRBD1 (6 bases). The CDR3 extends over 17 amino acids. Trimming shortened V by 1 base and J by 1 base, and 11 bases separated the two germline ends. CDR3 coding DNA: TGTGCCAGCAGTTTAGGGACAGAAACATCTGGGGCCAACGTCCTGACTTTC. Translation gives CASSLGTETSGANVLTF.

This clonotype was counted only a few times. The chain recombines TRBV5-1 with TRBJ1-2; D unclear. Trimming took off 2 bases at V and 2 bases at J, with 1 base between the two ends. This CDR3 region has 11 residues. CDR1 is SGHRS, CDR2 YFSETQ, per germline. The CDR3 DNA sequence: TGCGCCAGCAGCTTCAACTATGGCTACACCTTC. Amino acid sequence: CASSFNYGYTF.

V usage is TRBV15 and J usage is TRBJ2-4, with D possibly matching TRBD2 (6 bases). Germline V gene sequence: CDR1 LNHNV, CDR2 YYDKDF (reference sequence). The V end was cut by 1 base, the J end by 7 bases, with 8 bases between. The CDR3 has 13 amino acids. The CDR3 bases are TGTGCCACCAGCAGAGCGGGAGTGAACATTCAGTACTTC. This sequence encodes CATSRAGVNIQYF.

This clonotype was detected a few times. The genes are TRBV7-8 and TRBJ2-5; TRBD1 or TRBD2 may be the D gene (5 bases each). Per germline, CDR1 SGHVS and CDR2 FQNEAQ. The V end was cut by 7 bases, the J end by 2 bases, with 11 bases between. The CDR3 consists of 13 residues. CDR3 in amino acids: CASTGAPQETQYF. Here the CDR3 DNA reads TGTGCCAGCACCGGGGCCCCACAAGAGACCCAGTACTTC.

This clonotype was seen more than once but under ten times. The chain combines TRBV12-3 or TRBV12-4 with TRBJ2-6; 9 nucleotides match TRBD1. This CDR3 region has 19 residues. Trimming removed 3 bases from V and 6 bases from J; junction bases left unmatched: 15. CDR3 in amino acids: CASSFRGLQGASLANVLTF. CDR3 nucleotides: TGTGCCAGCAGTTTCCGGGGGTTACAGGGGGCTTCTTTGGCCAACGTCCTGACTTTC.

The rearrangement joins TRBV20-1 to TRBJ2-4; D could derive from TRBD1 or TRBD2 (6 bases each). The CDR3 contains 13 residues. Trimming stripped 7 bases from V and 3 bases from J, with 13 bases between. Germline assignment: CDR1 DFQATT and CDR2 SNEGSKA (reference sequence). The CDR3 is CSGVGGGKNIQYF. The DNA of the CDR3 is TGCAGTGGGGTCGGGGGCGGCAAAAACATTCAGTACTTC.